This record covers a single T cell receptor (beta chain). The antigen is unknown. Time point noted: patch test 2, 6 weeks after DPC sensitization. Stated treatment: therapeutic diphenylcyclopropenone sensitization with weekly scalp DPC. Blood draws came before every patch-test application. These data originate in a study of human T cells and chemical hapten exposure. Overall study findings and caveats: Alopecia in all donors means immunity may differ from healthy individuals.

TCRdb reprocessed the RACE reads with MiXCR, giving one entry per CDR3 protein. The table includes roughly 140,000 distinct CDR3 sequences, approximately 12% detected once. Trimming left V 0 bases short and J 8 bases short, with 7 bases between. This CDR3 contains 12 residues. CDR1 and CDR2 (germline): MDHEN, SYDVKM. The origin of this receptor is a woman in her 50s with alopecia areata. Some clones in this sample may be carry-over from other donors' samples. The sample was whole blood, taken in connection with sensitization to the hapten diphenylcyclopropenone (DPC). The chain recombines TRBV28 with TRBJ1-2, with unresolved D. The CDR3 reads CASSLWARGYTF. The CDR3 DNA follows: TGTGCCAGCAGTTTATGGGCGCGCGGCTACACCTTC.